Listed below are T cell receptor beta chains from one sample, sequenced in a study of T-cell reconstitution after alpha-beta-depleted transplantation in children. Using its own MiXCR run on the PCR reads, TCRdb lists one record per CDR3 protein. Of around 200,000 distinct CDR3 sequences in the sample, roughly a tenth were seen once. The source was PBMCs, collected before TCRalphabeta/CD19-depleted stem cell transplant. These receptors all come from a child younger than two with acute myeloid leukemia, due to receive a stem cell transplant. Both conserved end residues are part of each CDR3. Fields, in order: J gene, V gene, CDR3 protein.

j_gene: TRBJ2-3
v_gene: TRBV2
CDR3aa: CASSVSGLAGGPQRDTQYF

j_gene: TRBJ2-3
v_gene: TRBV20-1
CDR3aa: CSAEKRERGTDTQYF

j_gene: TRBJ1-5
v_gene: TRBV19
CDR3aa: CASTAGGTGQPQHF

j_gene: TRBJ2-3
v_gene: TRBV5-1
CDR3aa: CASSSSDRWGTDTQYF

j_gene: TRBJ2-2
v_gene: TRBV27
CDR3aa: CASRTSGVPGELFF

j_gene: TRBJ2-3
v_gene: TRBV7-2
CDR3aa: CASSRLIGREADTQYF

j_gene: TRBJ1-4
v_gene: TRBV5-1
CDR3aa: CASSLDRATNEKLFF

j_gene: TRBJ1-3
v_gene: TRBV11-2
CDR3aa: CASSLGARGNTIYF

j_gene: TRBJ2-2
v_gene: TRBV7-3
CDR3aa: CASSLKASGSGGHTGELFF

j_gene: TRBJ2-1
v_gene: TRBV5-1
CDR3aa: CASTPQGSTYNEQFF

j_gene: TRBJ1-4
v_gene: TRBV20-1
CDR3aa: CSARDSGNEKLFF

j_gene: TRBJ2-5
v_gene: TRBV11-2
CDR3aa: CASSLDYPVLAGHQETQYF

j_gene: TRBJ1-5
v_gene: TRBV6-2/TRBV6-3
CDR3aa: CASSPGQVYQPQHF

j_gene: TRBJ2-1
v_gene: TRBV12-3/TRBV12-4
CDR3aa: CASSLMGGHYNEQFF

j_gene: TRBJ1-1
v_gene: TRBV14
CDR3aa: CASSPRLLNTEAFF

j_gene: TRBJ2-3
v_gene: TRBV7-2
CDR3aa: CASSLSSSGVDTQYF